A few counts support the clone carrying this TCR beta chain. The CDR3 loop spans 15 amino acids. J was trimmed by 7 bases and V by 7 bases; bases with no gene match: 11. Germline V gives CDR1 MGHDK, CDR2 SYGVNS. Investigators plated some 200,000 CFSE-labeled responder cells together with some 200,000 irradiated stimulator cells labeled with violet dye. Sequencing used immunoSEQ multiplex PCR; TCRdb keeps in-frame clones, though not all of them. The profile shows around 7,400 clones, around 35% of them singletons. The sample originates from a study of graft-versus-host responses after intestinal transplantation. The study, taken as a whole, reports: Recipient marrow contained GvH clones, some of which appeared first in ileum or blood.

The clonotype was recovered from a human patient who was an organ donor for intestinal transplantation. The specimen was alloreactive CD8+ T cells from a mixed lymphocyte reaction culture, collected before transplantation. Described subset: CFSE-low proliferating T cells sorted from approximately 6-day pre-transplant mixed lymphocyte reaction (GvH or HvG direction). V gene TRBV25-1 combines with J gene TRBJ2-1; 9 nucleotides line up with TRBD1. CDR3 sequence: CASTMSGQGTNEQFF. CDR3 nucleotide sequence: TGTGCCAGCACCATGTCTGGACAGGGGACAAATGAGCAGTTCTTC.